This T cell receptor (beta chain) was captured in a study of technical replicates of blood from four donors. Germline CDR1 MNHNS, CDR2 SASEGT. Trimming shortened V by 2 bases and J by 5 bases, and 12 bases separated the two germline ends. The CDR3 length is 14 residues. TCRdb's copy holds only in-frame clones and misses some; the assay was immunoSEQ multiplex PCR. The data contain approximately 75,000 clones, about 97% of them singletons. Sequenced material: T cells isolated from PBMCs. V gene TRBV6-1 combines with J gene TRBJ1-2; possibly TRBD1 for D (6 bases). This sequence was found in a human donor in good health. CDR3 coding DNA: TGTGCCAGCAGTGAATCGGCAGGGGTATATGGCTACACCTTC. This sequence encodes CASSESAGVYGYTF.